The clone carrying this T cell receptor (beta chain) has a single count. Per germline, CDR1 MNHEY and CDR2 SVGEGT. V lost 3 bases to trimming and J lost 7 bases; unmatched junction nucleotides: 4. This CDR3 contains 13 residues. The data are from a study of T cell responses to AZD1222 COVID-19 vaccine. Method: immunoSEQ multiplex PCR; TCRdb's copy keeps in-frame clones and lacks some. In the table there are some 130,000 clones, approximately 92% of which are singletons. The rearrangement joins TRBV6-2 or TRBV6-3 to TRBJ1-2, with 8 bases fitting TRBD1. The receptor comes from an adult who received the AZD1222 COVID-19 vaccine. The sequencing used peripheral blood, collected 28 days after the second AZD1222 dose. The CDR3 nucleotides read TGTGCCAGCAGTTATTGGACAGGGAGTGGCTACACCTTC. As protein: CASSYWTGSGYTF.